The TCR beta chain described here comes from a study of technical replicates of blood from a few donors. Here immunoSEQ multiplex PCR was the method, and the copy in TCRdb shows in-frame clones only, minus some. The repertoire has tens of thousands of clones, roughly 88% of them found once; the top ten carry about 4.7%. Germline values: CDR1 MNHNY, CDR2 SVGAGI (reference sequence). The V and J ends lost 5 bases and 3 bases, in that order; junction bases with no gene match: 9. The CDR3 runs to 15 residues. This chain uses TRBV6-6 with TRBJ1-1; 7 nucleotides line up with TRBD1. Sequenced: PBMCs. This clonotype was obtained from a human donor in good health. Some clones in this sample may be carry-over from other donors' samples. The CDR3: CASSAPTGSDTEAFF. The CDR3 DNA follows: TGTGCCAGCAGTGCCCCGACAGGGTCGGACACTGAAGCTTTCTTT.